Shown below are 5 T cell receptor beta chains from a single sample sequenced in a study of blood T cell repertoires in COVID-19. Profiled with immunoSEQ multiplex PCR; TCRdb holds only in-frame clones, not every one. This repertoire shows approximately 300,000 clones, more than 75% found once; its top ten account for under 2%. The sample taken for sequencing was peripheral blood. The receptors were gathered from a woman between 50 and 59 years old with acute or convalescent COVID-19.

The chain couples TRBV9 to TRBJ2-3, with TRBD2 identical over 7 bases. The CDR3 is made up of 15 amino acids. J gave up 0 bases and V 0 bases, and 1 base lay outside the gene matches. The germline V gene encodes CDR1 SGDLS and CDR2 YYNGEE. CDR3 protein: CASSVEAGSTDTQYF. CDR3 nucleotides: TGTGCCAGCAGCGTAGAAGCGGGGAGCACAGATACGCAGTATTTT.

V and J are TRBV4-2 and TRBJ2-1; the match to TRBD2 covers 7 bases. The V gene end was trimmed by 6 bases and the J gene end by 1 base; junction bases not matched to a gene: 12. CDR3 length equals 17 residues. The germline CDR1 and CDR2 sequences are LGHNA and YNFKEQ. CDR3 in amino acids: CASSQTPSGISYNEQFF. For the CDR3, the DNA is TGTGCCAGCAGTCAAACCCCTAGCGGAATATCCTACAATGAGCAGTTCTTC.

V gene TRBV7-2 combines with J gene TRBJ2-3; D remains unclear. The CDR3 consists of 13 residues. V was cut by 2 bases and J by 5 bases, with 8 bases left in between. From germline, CDR1 is SGHTA and CDR2 FQGNSA. Here the CDR3 reads CASSLITQDTQYF. The CDR3 DNA reads TGTGCCAGCAGCTTAATTACTCAAGATACGCAGTATTTT.

The rearrangement links TRBV5-1 to TRBJ2-7; 9 bases line up with TRBD2. Trimming took 0 bases from V and 0 from J; bases not matched to a gene: 4. Germline V gives CDR1 SGHRS, CDR2 YFSETQ. The CDR3 is 16 amino acids. In DNA, the CDR3 is TGCGCCAGCAGCTTGGGGGGGACTAGCAGCTCCTACGAGCAGTACTTC. Translation: CASSLGGTSSSYEQYF.

This sequence joins TRBV28 and TRBJ1-2; 7 bases line up with TRBD1. The CDR3 covers 17 residues. Germline assignment: CDR1 MDHEN and CDR2 SYDVKM. J was trimmed by 0 bases and V by 7 bases; bases with no gene match: 14. The CDR3 DNA reads as TGTGCCAGCACTCCGTTGGTTGGGGACAGTACTAACTATGGCTACACCTTC. This encodes CASTPLVGDSTNYGYTF.